The clone carrying this T cell receptor beta chain has ten or more counts. Exclusion criteria comprised uncontrolled infection, other autoimmune disease, pregnancy or lactation. Isolation of PBMCs was performed on around 9.4 ml fresh peripheral blood. The germline V gene encodes CDR1 MNHEY and CDR2 SVGEGT. V lost 5 bases, J lost 2 bases, and 8 bases stayed unmatched. The CDR3 runs to 16 residues. The source material, RNA transcripts, was used to amplify TCR beta CDR3 regions. A first-round RT-PCR of the TCR CDR3 used the HTBI primer set. TCRdb independently ran MiXCR on the multiplex PCR reads; one entry per CDR3 protein. The sample has over 200,000 distinct CDR3 sequences, approximately 17% seen once. The data are from a study of T cells in Graves' hyperthyroidism and ophthalmopathy.

The chain combines TRBV6-2 or TRBV6-3 with TRBJ2-1; 8 bases are a match to TRBD2. This receptor was identified in a man aged 45 to 65 with Graves' hyperthyroidism. Source material: blood. The CDR3 DNA reads TGTGCCAGCAGTCGCCGATCAGCGGGGGCCTACAATGAGCAGTTCTTC. Translated: CASSRRSAGAYNEQFF.